The rows below give T cell receptor beta chains drawn from one sample of a study of shared clonotypes between healthy human individuals. Data came from immunoSEQ multiplex PCR; TCRdb stores just in-frame clones and leaves some out. The sample carries a few million clones, roughly 92% recorded once. Sequencing was performed on naive CD4+ T cells from PBMCs. Every receptor here comes from a young man in good health. Some clones in this sample may be carry-over from other donors' samples. The CDR3 runs from the conserved cysteine through the conserved F or W. The D gene is left open where the match is weak. Only some rows state a clone size, as once, few, many or a class for expanded clones.

v_gene: TRBV5-6
j_gene: TRBJ2-4
abundance: few
d_gene: .
CDR3nt: TGTGCCAGCAGCTTCAGAGGGCTAGCCAAAAACATTCAGTACTTC
CDR3aa: CASSFRGLAKNIQYF

v_gene: TRBV25-1
j_gene: TRBJ2-1
abundance: .
d_gene: TRBD2
CDR3nt: TGTGCCAGCAGTGAAGCCTCCGGGACTAGCGGGAGGCGGAATGAGCAGTTCTTC
CDR3aa: CASSEASGTSGRRNEQFF

v_gene: TRBV19
j_gene: TRBJ2-3
abundance: .
d_gene: TRBD2
CDR3nt: TGTGCCAGTAGGGCCGGGACTAGCGCAGATACGCAGTATTTT
CDR3aa: CASRAGTSADTQYF

v_gene: TRBV9
j_gene: TRBJ2-2
abundance: .
d_gene: .
CDR3nt: TGTGCCAGCAGCCTAATCCCCCCCCAGACGGCCGGGGAGCTGTTTTTT
CDR3aa: CASSLIPPQTAGELFF

v_gene: TRBV25-1
j_gene: TRBJ1-4
abundance: once
d_gene: .
CDR3nt: TGTGCCAGCAGTGAATACACAGGCAATGAAAAACTGTTTTTT
CDR3aa: CASSEYTGNEKLFF

v_gene: TRBV5-4
j_gene: TRBJ1-2
abundance: .
d_gene: TRBD1
CDR3nt: TGTGCCAGCAGCGAGGGACAGCGTAACTATGGCTACACCTTC
CDR3aa: CASSEGQRNYGYTF

v_gene: TRBV11-2
j_gene: TRBJ1-6
abundance: once
d_gene: TRBD1
CDR3nt: TGTGCCAGCAGCTGGGACAGGGCGGGTTCACCCCTCCACTTT
CDR3aa: CASSWDRAGSPLHF

v_gene: TRBV28
j_gene: TRBJ1-2
abundance: .
d_gene: TRBD1
CDR3nt: TGTGCCAGCAGTGCTAACGGGGGGACAGCCTATGGCTACACCTTC
CDR3aa: CASSANGGTAYGYTF

v_gene: TRBV15
j_gene: TRBJ2-7
abundance: .
d_gene: TRBD1
CDR3nt: TGTGCCACCAGCAGAAGACAGGGGGCAGGCGAGCAGTACTTC
CDR3aa: CATSRRQGAGEQYF

v_gene: TRBV5-1
j_gene: TRBJ2-5
abundance: .
d_gene: .
CDR3nt: TGCGCCAGCAGCTTGGAGTCGGGGTTGCGAGAGCAGTACTTC
CDR3aa: CASSLESGLREQYF

v_gene: TRBV9
j_gene: TRBJ1-1
abundance: .
d_gene: TRBD1
CDR3nt: TGTGCCAGCAGCCCCCAGACCCTTGGGACAGGGGCTGCTGAAGCTTTCTTT
CDR3aa: CASSPQTLGTGAAEAFF

v_gene: TRBV5-1
j_gene: TRBJ2-7
abundance: .
d_gene: .
CDR3nt: TGCGCCAGCAGCTTGTATAACAGGGTCTACGAGCAGTACTTC
CDR3aa: CASSLYNRVYEQYF

v_gene: TRBV2
j_gene: TRBJ1-1
abundance: .
d_gene: .
CDR3nt: TGTGCCAGCAGTGATGGGAGGAGGGTTGGAGCTTTCTTT
CDR3aa: CASSDGRRVGAFF

v_gene: TRBV10-3
j_gene: TRBJ2-1
abundance: .
d_gene: .
CDR3nt: TGTGCCATCAGCGGAACAGCCGATTACAATGAGCAGTTCTTC
CDR3aa: CAISGTADYNEQFF

v_gene: TRBV28
j_gene: TRBJ1-5
abundance: .
d_gene: .
CDR3nt: TGTGCCAGCAGCATTTGGCAGGGATCGTGGCCCCAGCATTTT
CDR3aa: CASSIWQGSWPQHF

v_gene: TRBV7-2
j_gene: TRBJ1-2
abundance: .
d_gene: TRBD1
CDR3nt: TGTGCCAGCAGCTTAGGCCGGGACAGCTATGGCTACACCTTC
CDR3aa: CASSLGRDSYGYTF

v_gene: TRBV2
j_gene: TRBJ2-5
abundance: .
d_gene: .
CDR3nt: TGTGCCAGCACCCGGGAGACAGAAGAGACCCAGTACTTC
CDR3aa: CASTRETEETQYF

v_gene: TRBV28
j_gene: TRBJ2-7
abundance: .
d_gene: TRBD2
CDR3nt: TGTGCCAGCAGTTACAGCGGGAGGGCCCGGTACGAGCAGTACTTC
CDR3aa: CASSYSGRARYEQYF

v_gene: TRBV4-2
j_gene: TRBJ2-7
abundance: .
d_gene: .
CDR3nt: TGTGCCAGCAGCCAGGCCCGCGACGACCTCTACGAGCAGTACTTC
CDR3aa: CASSQARDDLYEQYF

v_gene: TRBV5-4
j_gene: TRBJ2-5
abundance: .
d_gene: TRBD2
CDR3nt: TGTGCCAGCAGCTTAGCGGGAGGGGTAGAGACCCAGTACTTC
CDR3aa: CASSLAGGVETQYF

v_gene: TRBV6-6
j_gene: TRBJ2-7
abundance: .
d_gene: .
CDR3nt: TGTGCCAGCAGGAACTCCCGCGGGACCTACGAGCAGTACTTC
CDR3aa: CASRNSRGTYEQYF

v_gene: TRBV28
j_gene: TRBJ1-1
abundance: .
d_gene: .
CDR3nt: TGTGCCAGCAGGGGGGGGTTCACTGAAGCTTTCTTT
CDR3aa: CASRGGFTEAFF

v_gene: TRBV5-1
j_gene: TRBJ2-1
abundance: .
d_gene: TRBD2
CDR3nt: TGCGCCAGCAGCTTGTCCGGGACTAGCGGTCGGAATGAGCAGTTCTTC
CDR3aa: CASSLSGTSGRNEQFF

v_gene: TRBV4-3
j_gene: TRBJ2-3
abundance: .
d_gene: TRBD2
CDR3nt: TGCGCCAGCAGCCCCACCACTGGCCGACTAGCGGGATACACAGATACGCAGTATTTT
CDR3aa: CASSPTTGRLAGYTDTQYF

v_gene: TRBV4-1
j_gene: TRBJ2-5
abundance: .
d_gene: .
CDR3nt: TGCGCCAGCAGCCAAGCGGAGGGGGGAGAGACCCAGCACTTC
CDR3aa: CASSQAEGGETQHF